This paragraph covers one TCR beta chain sequence. Antigen: not known. The sample comes from a study of cytomegalovirus exposure and HLA in healthy donors. Study observations and caveats: For TCR beta chains, V- and J-gene trimming was later linked to a missense DCLRE1C variant.

The PCR used 60 Vbeta and 13 Jbeta primers. In the original workflow: Unique TCR beta chains numbered about 80 million in a later analysis, with roughly 9.9 million shared. Libraries were prepared by immunoSEQ multiplex PCR; TCRdb keeps only in-frame clonotypes and omits some of them. That table furnishes V, J and clone size, whereas the DNA furnished D and trimming. The sample records fewer than 150,000 clones, about 80% being singletons. Specimen: PBMCs. The clonotype originates from a male donor in good health and CMV-seronegative.

In DNA, the CDR3 is TGTGCCAGCAGCGTAGTGGGGGGGGGAGATACGCAGTATTTT. Amino acid sequence: CASSVVGGGDTQYF. The chain has TRBV9 and TRBJ2-3, with 7 bases fitting TRBD2. This CDR3 spans 14 amino acids. The germline gives CDR1 SGDLS, CDR2 YYNGEE. V shed 0 bases, J shed 5 bases, and the junction held 3 bases outside the gene matches.